This paragraph covers one T cell receptor beta chain sequence. As processed by the authors: Using reference gene primer amplification, nucleated cell counts were estimated. TCRdb's copy holds only in-frame clones and misses some; the assay was immunoSEQ multiplex PCR. D and trimming come from the DNA, and the V and J calls and clone size come from that table. The table shows 85,000 to 100,000 clones, with approximately 83% occurring only once. These data come from a study of blood T cell repertoires in COVID-19. Study-level information: From T cells, B-cell-depleted T cells, or PBMCs came the material, which was cDNA or gDNA.

In germline, CDR1 is MGHRA, CDR2 YSYEKL. The CDR3 spans 17 residues. V dropped 6 bases and J dropped 3 bases, with 21 bases sitting between them. Material for sequencing was peripheral blood. V and J are TRBV4-1 and TRBJ1-5, with D possibly matching TRBD1 (6 bases). The sequence was obtained from a man in his 60s with acute or convalescent COVID-19. The CDR3 reads CASSLTPDSVPNQPQHF. DNA for the CDR3: TGCGCCAGCAGTCTCACCCCGGACAGCGTTCCCAATCAGCCCCAGCATTTT.